Below, 8 T cell receptor beta chains from the same sample are listed, as sequenced in a study of OX40 agonist ivuxolimab in advanced cancers. Method: immunoSEQ multiplex PCR; TCRdb's copy keeps in-frame clones and lacks some. The data show approximately 20,000 clones, nearly 85% seen once. The source material was CD4+ or CD8+ T cells sorted from blood, sampled in a trial of the OX40 agonist ivuxolimab. These receptors all come from an adult with an advanced solid tumor such as melanoma, head and neck, liver or kidney cancer.

The CDR3 bases are TGTGCCAGCAGCCAAGTTGGGGTAACAGATACGCAGTATTTT. Translating gives CASSQVGVTDTQYF. V is TRBV7-2 and J is TRBJ2-3, with D hard to call. CDR3 length: 14 residues. Germline V gene sequence: CDR1 SGHTA, CDR2 FQGNSA. Trimming shortened V by 5 bases and J by 3 bases, and 12 bases separated the two germline ends.

This clone was recorded a few times. The J gene is TRBJ2-1, the V gene TRBV7-6; TRBD2 agrees at 8 bases. V was pared by 5 bases and J by 0 bases, with 12 bases of the junction left unmatched. The CDR3 covers 18 residues. Germline lookup yields CDR1 SGHVS and CDR2 FNYEAQ. This chain's CDR3 is CASSAGVAGGFSYNEQFF. The CDR3 DNA sequence: TGTGCCAGCAGCGCAGGAGTCGCGGGGGGCTTCTCCTACAATGAGCAGTTCTTC.

This clone was observed a handful of times. J is TRBJ1-2 and V is TRBV19; D is unclear. Per the germline V gene, CDR1 is LNHDA and CDR2 is SQIVND (reference sequence). V shed 1 base and J shed 3 bases, with 6 bases lying between them. This CDR3 has 13 residues. DNA for the CDR3: TGTGCCAGTAGTATAGCGGCAGACTATGGCTACACCTTC. It yields the protein CASSIAADYGYTF.

J is TRBJ2-1 and V is TRBV7-7, with 8 bases matching TRBD1. J gave up 8 bases and V 5 bases, and 11 bases lay outside the gene matches. Germline values: CDR1 SSHAT, CDR2 FNYEAQ (reference sequence). The CDR3 runs 15 residues. CDR3 DNA sequence: TGTGCCAGCAGCCTTCGGGCAGGGGGCATCGATGAGCAGTTCTTC. Protein sequence: CASSLRAGGIDEQFF.

The chain has TRBV4-1 and TRBJ1-6; TRBD1 matches at 11 bases. This CDR3 is built from 15 residues. Trimming cost V 7 bases and J 7 bases; bases outside gene matches: 6. Per germline, CDR1 MGHRA and CDR2 YSYEKL. The CDR3 DNA is TGCGCCAGCACCCCCCGGACAGGGGGCAATTCACCCCTCCACTTT. Protein sequence: CASTPRTGGNSPLHF.

The chain recombines TRBV28 with TRBJ2-1; D is possibly TRBD1 or TRBD2 (6 bases each). This CDR3 region has 16 residues. The germline V and J ends were trimmed by 3 bases and 8 bases, with 20 bases remaining between them. Germline V gene sequence: CDR1 MDHEN, CDR2 SYDVKM. In DNA, the CDR3 is TGTGCCAGCAGTTTTTCCATACAGGGAGGTGGGGATGAGCAGTTCTTC. This codes for CASSFSIQGGGDEQFF.

The gene calls are TRBV7-6 and TRBJ1-1; possibly TRBD1 for D (5 bases). Germline CDR1 and CDR2: SGHVS and FNYEAQ. Trimming cost V 1 base and J 3 bases, with 9 bases left between them. The CDR3 length is 14 residues. The CDR3: CASSLDPGDTEAFF. DNA for the CDR3: TGTGCCAGCAGCTTAGATCCGGGGGACACTGAAGCTTTCTTT.

The chain links TRBV15 to TRBJ2-7; D is unresolved. Trimming took off 0 bases at V and 7 bases at J, with 7 bases between the two ends. The CDR3 has 12 residues. The V gene's germline CDR1 is LNHNV and CDR2 YYDKDF (reference sequence). Here the CDR3 reads CATSRDLGEQYF. The CDR3 DNA reads TGTGCCACCAGCAGAGATTTAGGGGAGCAGTACTTC.